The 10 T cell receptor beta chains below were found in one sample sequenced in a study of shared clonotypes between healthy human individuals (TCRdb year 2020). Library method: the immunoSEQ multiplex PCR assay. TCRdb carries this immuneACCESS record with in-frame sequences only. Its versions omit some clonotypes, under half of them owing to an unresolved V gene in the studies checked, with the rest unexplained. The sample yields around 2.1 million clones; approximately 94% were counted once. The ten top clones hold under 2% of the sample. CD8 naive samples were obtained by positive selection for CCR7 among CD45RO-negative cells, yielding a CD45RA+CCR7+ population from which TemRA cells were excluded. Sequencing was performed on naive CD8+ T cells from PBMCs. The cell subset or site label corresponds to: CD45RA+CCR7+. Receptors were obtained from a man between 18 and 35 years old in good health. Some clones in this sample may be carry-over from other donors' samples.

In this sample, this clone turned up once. The CDR3 nucleotides are TGTGCCATCAGAGGTATCCGGCAGGGCCAGCGGGGCACCGGGGAGCTGTTTTTT. This sequence encodes CAIRGIRQGQRGTGELFF. This rearrangement joins TRBV10-3 to TRBJ2-2, with 7 bases matching TRBD2. The CDR3 sequence is 18 residues long. The V and J ends lost 6 bases and 4 bases, in that order; junction bases with no gene match: 17. The germline V gene encodes CDR1 ENHRY and CDR2 SYGVKD.

The CDR3 DNA reads as TGTGCCAGCAGTTTAAGACAGAGCTCCTACAATGAGCAGTTCTTC. This encodes CASSLRQSSYNEQFF. J is TRBJ2-1 and V is TRBV28; D possibly corresponds to TRBD1 (5 bases). The CDR3 is made up of 15 amino acids. Germline values: CDR1 MDHEN, CDR2 SYDVKM. Trimming stripped 2 bases from V and 0 bases from J, with 8 bases between.

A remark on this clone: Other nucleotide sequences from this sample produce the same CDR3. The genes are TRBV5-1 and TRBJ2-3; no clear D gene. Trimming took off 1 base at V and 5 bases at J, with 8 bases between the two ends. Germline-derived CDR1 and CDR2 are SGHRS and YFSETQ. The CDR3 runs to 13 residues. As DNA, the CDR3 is TGCGCCAGCAGCTTGACGGGTGGAGATACGCAGTATTTT. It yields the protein CASSLTGGDTQYF.

The CDR3: CATSARDSNQPQHF. CDR3 DNA sequence: TGTGCCACCAGCGCTCGCGATAGCAATCAGCCCCAGCATTTT. The chain recombines TRBV15 with TRBJ1-5; D not resolved. The CDR3 covers 14 residues. Germline values: CDR1 LNHNV, CDR2 YYDKDF (reference sequence). Between the trimmed V and J ends, which lost 5 bases and 0 bases, there was a span of 8 bases.

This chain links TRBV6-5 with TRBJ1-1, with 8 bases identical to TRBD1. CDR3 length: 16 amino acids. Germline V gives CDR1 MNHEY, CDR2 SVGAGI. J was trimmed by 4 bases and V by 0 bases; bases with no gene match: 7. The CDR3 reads CASSYSQGARSTEAFF. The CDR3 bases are TGTGCCAGCAGTTACTCCCAGGGGGCCAGGAGCACTGAAGCTTTCTTT.

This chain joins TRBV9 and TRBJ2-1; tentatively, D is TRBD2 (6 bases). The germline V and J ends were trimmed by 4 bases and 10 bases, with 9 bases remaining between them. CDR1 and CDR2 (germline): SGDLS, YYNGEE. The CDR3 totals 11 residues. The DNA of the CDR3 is TGTGCCAGCAGCTCCGGACTAGAGCAGTTCTTC. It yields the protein CASSSGLEQFF. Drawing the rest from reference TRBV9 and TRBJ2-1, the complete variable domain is DSGVTQTPKHLITATGQRVTLRCSPRSGDLSVYWYQQSLDQGLQFLIQYYNGEERAKGNILERFSAQQFPDLHSELNLSSLELGDSALYFCASSSGLEQFFGPGTRLTVL.

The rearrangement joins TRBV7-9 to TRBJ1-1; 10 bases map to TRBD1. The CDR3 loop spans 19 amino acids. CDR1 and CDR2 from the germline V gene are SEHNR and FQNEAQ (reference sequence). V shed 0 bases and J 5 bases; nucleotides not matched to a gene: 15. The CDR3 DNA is TGTGCCAGCAGCTTAGCGCATAGGACAGGGGGTATTGAATGGACTGAAGCTTTCTTT. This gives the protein CASSLAHRTGGIEWTEAFF.

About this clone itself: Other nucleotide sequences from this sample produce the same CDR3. Written as DNA, the CDR3 is TGCGCCAGCAGCCCGGGACAAGGGGGGTACGAGCAGTACTTC. Encoded protein: CASSPGQGGYEQYF. The chain links TRBV4-3 to TRBJ2-7; D assignment may be TRBD1 or TRBD2 (6 bases each). Trimming took off 4 bases at V and 4 bases at J, with 14 bases between the two ends. Germline assignment: CDR1 LGHNA and CDR2 YSLEER. This CDR3 has 14 amino acids.

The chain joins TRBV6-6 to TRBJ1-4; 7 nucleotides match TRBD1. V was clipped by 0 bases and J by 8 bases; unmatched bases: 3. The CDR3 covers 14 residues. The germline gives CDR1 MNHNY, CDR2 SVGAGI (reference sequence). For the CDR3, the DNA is TGTGCCAGCAGTTACTCCCCGACAGGGGAAAAACTGTTTTTT. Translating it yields CASSYSPTGEKLFF.

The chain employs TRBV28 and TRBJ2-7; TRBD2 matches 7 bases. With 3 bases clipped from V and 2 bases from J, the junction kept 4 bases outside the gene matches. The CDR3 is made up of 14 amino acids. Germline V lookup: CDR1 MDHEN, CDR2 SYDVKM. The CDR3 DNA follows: TGTGCCAGCAGTTTGCGCGGGGGTCCCTACGAGCAGTACTTC. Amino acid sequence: CASSLRGGPYEQYF.